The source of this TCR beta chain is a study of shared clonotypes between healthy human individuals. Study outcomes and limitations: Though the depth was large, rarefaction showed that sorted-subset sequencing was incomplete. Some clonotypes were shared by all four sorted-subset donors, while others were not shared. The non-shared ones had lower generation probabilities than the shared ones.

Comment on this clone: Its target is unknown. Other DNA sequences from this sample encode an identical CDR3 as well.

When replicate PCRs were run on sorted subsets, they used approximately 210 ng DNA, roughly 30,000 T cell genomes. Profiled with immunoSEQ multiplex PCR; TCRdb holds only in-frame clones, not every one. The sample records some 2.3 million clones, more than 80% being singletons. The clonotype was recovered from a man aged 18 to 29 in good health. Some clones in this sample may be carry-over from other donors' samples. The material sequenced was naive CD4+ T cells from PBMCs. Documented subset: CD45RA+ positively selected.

The CDR3 nucleotides are TGTGCCAGCAGCCAAGGAGGCTACAATGAGCAGTTCTTC. This codes for CASSQGGYNEQFF. The chain is built from TRBV14 and TRBJ2-1, with D unresolved. The CDR3 contains 13 residues. CDR1 and CDR2 (germline): SGHDN, FVKESK. Trimming took 1 base from V and 3 from J, leaving 4 bases between them.